Listed below are T cell receptor beta chains from one sample, sequenced in a study of cytomegalovirus exposure and HLA in healthy donors. Profiled with immunoSEQ multiplex PCR; TCRdb holds only in-frame clones, not every one. In the table there are approximately 110,000 clones, 76% of which are singletons. The sample consisted of PBMCs. All receptors derive from a man aged 40-50 years in good health and CMV-seropositive. Each CDR3 is given with its conserved first and last residue. Fields, in order: clone size, CDR3 length, J gene, D gene, V gene, CDR3 protein, CDR3 DNA. The D gene is left open where the match is weak. Expanded clones are given a class, and other clones once, few, many or no size at all.

abundance: once
len: 16
j_gene: TRBJ2-5
d_gene: TRBD2
v_gene: TRBV13
CDR3aa: CASSPLAGGAGETQYF
CDR3nt: TGTGCCAGCAGCCCCTTAGCGGGAGGGGCCGGGGAGACCCAGTACTTC

abundance: -
len: 15
j_gene: TRBJ2-1
d_gene: TRBD2
v_gene: TRBV7-2
CDR3aa: CASSLSGDSYNEQFF
CDR3nt: TGTGCCAGCAGCCTAAGCGGGGACTCCTACAATGAGCAGTTCTTC

abundance: -
len: 15
j_gene: TRBJ1-2
d_gene: TRBD1
v_gene: TRBV9
CDR3aa: CASSPWDRPNYGYTF
CDR3nt: TGTGCCAGCAGCCCTTGGGACAGGCCTAACTATGGCTACACCTTC

abundance: -
len: 14
j_gene: TRBJ2-5
d_gene: -
v_gene: TRBV13
CDR3aa: CASSSPGVSETQYF
CDR3nt: TGTGCCAGCAGCTCCCCGGGTGTATCGGAGACCCAGTACTTC

abundance: -
len: 19
j_gene: TRBJ2-1
d_gene: TRBD2
v_gene: TRBV4-3
CDR3aa: CASSHGQREGVSSYNEQFF
CDR3nt: TGCGCCAGCAGCCATGGCCAGCGGGAGGGCGTAAGCTCCTACAATGAGCAGTTCTTC

abundance: -
len: 13
j_gene: TRBJ1-1
d_gene: -
v_gene: TRBV19
CDR3aa: CASSKTANTEAFF
CDR3nt: TGTGCCAGTAGTAAGACAGCGAACACTGAAGCTTTCTTT

abundance: -
len: 15
j_gene: TRBJ2-5
d_gene: -
v_gene: TRBV7-9
CDR3aa: CASSNSFRGGETQYF
CDR3nt: TGTGCCAGCAGCAATAGCTTCAGGGGCGGTGAGACCCAGTACTTC

abundance: -
len: 13
j_gene: TRBJ1-5
d_gene: -
v_gene: TRBV18
CDR3aa: CASSVDRNQPQHF
CDR3nt: TGTGCCAGCTCAGTAGACAGAAATCAGCCCCAGCATTTT

abundance: once
len: 18
j_gene: TRBJ2-4
d_gene: -
v_gene: TRBV28
CDR3aa: CASKGDKEGDLAKNIQYF
CDR3nt: TGTGCCAGCAAGGGGGACAAGGAAGGAGATCTAGCCAAAAACATTCAGTACTTC

abundance: -
len: 16
j_gene: TRBJ2-7
d_gene: TRBD2
v_gene: TRBV27
CDR3aa: CASSLGGLGLSYEQYF
CDR3nt: TGTGCCAGCAGTCTAGGAGGACTAGGGTTGTCCTACGAGCAGTACTTC

abundance: -
len: 15
j_gene: TRBJ2-1
d_gene: TRBD2
v_gene: TRBV7-8
CDR3aa: CASSFSGGSYNEQFF
CDR3nt: TGTGCCAGCAGCTTTAGCGGGGGCTCCTACAATGAGCAGTTCTTC

abundance: -
len: 15
j_gene: TRBJ2-7
d_gene: TRBD2
v_gene: TRBV4-2
CDR3aa: CASSQEIAGSYEQYF
CDR3nt: TGTGCCAGCAGCCAAGAGATAGCGGGGTCCTACGAGCAGTACTTC